This entry lists 9 T cell receptor beta chains sequenced from one sample in a study of T cell repertoires in ileal Crohn's disease (dated by TCRdb to about 2019). Library generation was performed with the immunoSEQ multiplex PCR assay. TCRdb retrieved this table from immuneACCESS and kept in-frame rearrangements only. Not all clones are present; in checked studies, unresolved V genes account for under half, and no reason is known for the remainder. The sample has 7,300 or so clones on record, roughly 82% of them singletons. Less than 9.5% of the sample is in the top ten clones. Sequencing was done on a sample of ileal tissue. All receptors come from an adult with Crohn's disease.

This clone was counted once. This chain uses TRBV6-5 with TRBJ1-2; a possible D gene is TRBD1 (5 bases). Germline V gives CDR1 MNHEY, CDR2 SVGAGI. V lost 3 bases to trimming and J lost 8 bases, with 16 bases between them. This CDR3 has 14 residues. CDR3 nucleotide sequence: TGTGCCAGCAGTTATGCCGGGACGGGGGTAGGCTACACCTTC. This gives the protein CASSYAGTGVGYTF.

This chain uses TRBV30 with TRBJ1-2, with D possibly being TRBD1 (6 bases). The ends were cut back, 4 bases at V and 7 bases at J, with 19 bases in the middle. Looked up from germline, CDR1 is GTSNPN and CDR2 is SVGIG (reference sequence). This CDR3 is built from 14 residues. The CDR3 here is CAWNRQALYGGYTF. CDR3 DNA: TGTGCCTGGAATCGACAGGCCCTTTATGGTGGCTACACCTTC.

The sample holds a few counts of this clone. The chain carries TRBV5-1 and TRBJ2-5; 8 bases fit TRBD1. V shed 3 bases and J 5 bases; nucleotides not matched to a gene: 6. Germline V CDR1 and CDR2: SGHRS, YFSETQ. The CDR3 runs to 14 residues. CDR3 loop: CASSSQGEMETQYF. DNA of the CDR3: TGCGCCAGCAGCTCACAGGGGGAGATGGAGACCCAGTACTTC. The whole variable domain, remainder taken from reference TRBV5-1 and TRBJ2-5, is KAGVTQTPRYLIKTRGQQVTLSCSPISGHRSVSWYQQTPGQGLQFLFEYFSETQRNKGNFPGRFSGRQFSNSRSEMNVSTLELGDSALYLCASSSQGEMETQYFGPGTRLLVL.

The chain uses TRBV11-3 and TRBJ2-7; TRBD2 agrees at 10 bases. After removal of 2 bases from V and 7 bases from J, the junction contained 8 bases not matched to a gene. Looked up from germline, CDR1 is SGHNT and CDR2 is YENEEA. This CDR3 has 15 residues. The DNA of the CDR3 is TGTGCCAGCAGCTTACAGCGGGAGGGCCTGAGGGAGCAGTACTTC. Protein sequence: CASSLQREGLREQYF.

Turning to this clone: One junction end disagrees with the germline gene, perhaps due to a read error. CDR3 in amino acids: CAGSLGDRTSEQYF. The CDR3 DNA sequence: TGCGCCGGCAGCTTGGGAGACAGGACCTCCGAGCAGTACTTC. The chain combines TRBV5-1 with TRBJ2-7; maybe TRBD1 (6 bases). Germline V gene sequence: CDR1 SGHRS, CDR2 YFSETQ. This CDR3 spans 14 amino acids.

This rearrangement joins TRBV7-9 to TRBJ1-6, with TRBD1 matching over 7 bases. This CDR3 spans 12 amino acids. Germline values: CDR1 SEHNR, CDR2 FQNEAQ (reference sequence). With V trimmed by 8 bases and J by 5 bases, 0 bases remained unmatched. This chain's CDR3 is CASGQDNSPLHF. Here the CDR3 DNA reads TGTGCCAGCGGACAGGATAATTCACCCCTCCACTTT.

This rearrangement joins TRBV6-5 to TRBJ1-2; D uncertain. CDR1 and CDR2 from the germline V gene are MNHEY and SVGAGI. The CDR3 is 14 residues long. Trimming cost V 5 bases and J 4 bases, with 14 bases left between them. CDR3 sequence (DNA): TGTGCCAGCAGTAAATCCGGGGAAGGCTATGGCTACACCTTC. It codes for CASSKSGEGYGYTF.

The chain carries TRBV25-1 and TRBJ1-5; no reliable D call. The CDR3 is 13 residues long. The V end lost 4 bases, the J end lost 7 bases, and 11 bases lay between the germline ends. Germline assignment: CDR1 MGHDK and CDR2 SYGVNS. The CDR3 sequence: CASSGPRGQPQHF. Here the CDR3 DNA reads TGTGCCAGCAGTGGGCCTCGGGGACAGCCCCAGCATTTT.

This clone was observed a single time. V gene TRBV2 combines with J gene TRBJ1-4, with no clear D. The V gene's germline CDR1 is SNHLY and CDR2 FYNNEI. CDR3 length: 15 residues. Between the trimmed V and J ends, which lost 6 bases and 3 bases, there was a span of 14 bases. The CDR3 DNA reads TGTGCCAGCAGCTCCCCGGAGGAAGCTAATGAAAAACTGTTTTTT. It yields the protein CASSSPEEANEKLFF.